This is a list of T cell receptor beta chains from one sample in a study of blood T cells in healthy people across ages. TCRdb re-called the 5' RACE reads with MiXCR, one entry per CDR3 protein. The sample yields approximately 810,000 distinct CDR3 sequences, under 40% seen once. The sample taken for sequencing was blood. The receptors stem from a man aged 18 to 35 in good health. The CDR3 runs from the conserved cysteine through the conserved F or W.

TRBV29-1,CSVSRQAGGPNTGELFF
TRBV28,CASSLPTGDNSPLHF
TRBV28,CASSLERGEQYF
TRBV7-9,CASSSGQAFTGAFF
TRBV5-5,CASSLASRGDEQFF
TRBV10-3,CAIRPQGEYTGELFF
TRBV6-1,CASSRLVGYEGAFF
TRBV6-1,CASSEGGRNEQFF
TRBV20-1,CSATRTSGGTDTQYF
TRBV4-3,CASSQGPGPANTGELFF
TRBV4-2,CASSQDRFGGQRYYEQYF
TRBV6-2/TRBV6-3,CASSYDGQGDYNSPLHF
TRBV6-5,CASSPGGGISYNEQFF
TRBV2,CASSEFGGSGEKLFF
TRBV10-3,CAIRDGTGRYYGYTF
TRBV10-3,CAISLAGRTDTQYF
TRBV7-2,CASSLGLAGTQGEQYF